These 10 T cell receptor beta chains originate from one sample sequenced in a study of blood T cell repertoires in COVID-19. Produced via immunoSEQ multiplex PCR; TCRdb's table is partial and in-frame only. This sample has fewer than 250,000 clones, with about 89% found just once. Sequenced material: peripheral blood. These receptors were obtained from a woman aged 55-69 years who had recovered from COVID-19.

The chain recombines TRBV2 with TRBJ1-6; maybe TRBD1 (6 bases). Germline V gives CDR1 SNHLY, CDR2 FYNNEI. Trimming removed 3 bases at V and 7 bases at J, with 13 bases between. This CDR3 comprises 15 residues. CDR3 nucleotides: TGTGCCAGCAGTGACAGAACAGGGTTAAATTCACCCCTCCACTTT. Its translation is CASSDRTGLNSPLHF.

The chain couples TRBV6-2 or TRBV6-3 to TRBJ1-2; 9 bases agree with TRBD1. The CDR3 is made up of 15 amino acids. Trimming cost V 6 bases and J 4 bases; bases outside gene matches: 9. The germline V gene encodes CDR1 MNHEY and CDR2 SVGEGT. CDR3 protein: CASSEPGQGTYGYTF. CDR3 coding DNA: TGTGCCAGCAGCGAACCGGGACAGGGAACCTATGGCTACACCTTC.

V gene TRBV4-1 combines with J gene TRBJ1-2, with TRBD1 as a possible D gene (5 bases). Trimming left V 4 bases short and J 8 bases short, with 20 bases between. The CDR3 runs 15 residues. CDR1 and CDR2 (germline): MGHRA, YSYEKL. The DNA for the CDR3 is TGCGCCAGCAGCCCTGATAGGGGAGGGGCTCGGGGCTACACCTTC. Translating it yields CASSPDRGGARGYTF.

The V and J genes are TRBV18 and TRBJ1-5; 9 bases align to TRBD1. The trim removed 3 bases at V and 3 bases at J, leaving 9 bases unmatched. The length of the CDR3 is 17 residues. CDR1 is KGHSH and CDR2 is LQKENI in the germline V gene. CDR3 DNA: TGTGCCAGCTCACCGAGGACAGGGGCGAGAGCCAATCAGCCCCAGCATTTT. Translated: CASSPRTGARANQPQHF.

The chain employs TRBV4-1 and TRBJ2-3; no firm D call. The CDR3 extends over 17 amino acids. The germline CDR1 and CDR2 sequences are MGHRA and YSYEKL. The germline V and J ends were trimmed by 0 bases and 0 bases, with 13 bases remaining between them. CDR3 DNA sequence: TGCGCCAGCAGCCAAGATCTCAACTACCGGAGCACAGATACGCAGTATTTT. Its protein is CASSQDLNYRSTDTQYF.

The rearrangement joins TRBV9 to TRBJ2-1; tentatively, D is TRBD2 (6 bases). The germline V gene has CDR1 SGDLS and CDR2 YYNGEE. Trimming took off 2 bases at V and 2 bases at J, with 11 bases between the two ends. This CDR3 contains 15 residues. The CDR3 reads CASSVEGPPYNEQFF. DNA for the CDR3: TGTGCCAGCAGCGTGGAGGGACCCCCCTACAATGAGCAGTTCTTC.

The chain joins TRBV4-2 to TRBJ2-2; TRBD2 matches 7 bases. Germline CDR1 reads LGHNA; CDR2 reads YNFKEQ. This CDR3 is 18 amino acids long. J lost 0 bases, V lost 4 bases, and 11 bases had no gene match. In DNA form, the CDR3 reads TGTGCCAGCAGCCTCGGTCGGGGGGTGCTGTCGAACACCGGGGAGCTGTTTTTT. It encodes CASSLGRGVLSNTGELFF.

The CDR3 region is CATSDSTLSGETQYF. DNA for the CDR3: TGTGCCACCAGTGATTCGACGCTTTCGGGGGAGACCCAGTACTTC. The rearrangement uses TRBV24-1 and TRBJ2-5, with a weak D call TRBD2 (5 bases). CDR3 length: 15 amino acids. Germline assignment: CDR1 KGHDR and CDR2 SFDVKD. V lost 2 bases and J lost 5, with 14 bases in between.

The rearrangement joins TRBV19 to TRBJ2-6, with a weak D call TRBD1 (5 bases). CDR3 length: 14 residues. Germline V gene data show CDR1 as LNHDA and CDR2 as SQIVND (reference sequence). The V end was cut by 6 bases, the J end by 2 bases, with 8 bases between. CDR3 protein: CASRAGTGANVLTF. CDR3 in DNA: TGTGCCAGTAGAGCAGGGACTGGGGCCAACGTCCTGACTTTC.

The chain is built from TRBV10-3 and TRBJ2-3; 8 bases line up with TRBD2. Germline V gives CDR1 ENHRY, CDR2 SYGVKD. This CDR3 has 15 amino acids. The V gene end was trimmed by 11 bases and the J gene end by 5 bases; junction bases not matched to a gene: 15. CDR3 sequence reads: CASRGGRGEQDTQYF. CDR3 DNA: TGTGCCTCCCGGGGGGGTCGGGGGGAACAAGATACGCAGTATTTT.